Listed below are T cell receptor beta chains from one sample, sequenced in a study of T cell responses to AZD1222 COVID-19 vaccine. The method was immunoSEQ multiplex PCR; TCRdb's version includes in-frame clones alone and lacks a portion of them. The sample includes about 57,000 clones, about 90% of them seen just once. The sample consisted of peripheral blood, taken on day 0 of AZD1222 vaccination. Every receptor here comes from an adult in good health. Each CDR3 is given with its conserved first and last residue. The order of the fields is V gene, D gene, J gene, clone size, CDR3 DNA, CDR3 protein. The D gene is left open where the match is weak. Clone size, where shown, is once, few, many, or a class for clones that have expanded.

v_gene: TRBV7-2
d_gene: TRBD2
j_gene: TRBJ2-3
abundance: -
CDR3nt: TGTGCCAGCAGCAGACCGAGGGCTAGCGGGAGTTGGTCAGATACGCAGTATTTT
CDR3aa: CASSRPRASGSWSDTQYF

v_gene: TRBV14
d_gene: -
j_gene: TRBJ1-3
abundance: -
CDR3nt: TGTGCCAGCAGCCTCTCATTCGGTACTGGAAACACCATATATTTT
CDR3aa: CASSLSFGTGNTIYF

v_gene: TRBV5-8
d_gene: -
j_gene: TRBJ2-7
abundance: -
CDR3nt: TGTGCCAGCAACTCTGGGGGCTACGAGCAGTACTTC
CDR3aa: CASNSGGYEQYF

v_gene: TRBV6-6
d_gene: TRBD2
j_gene: TRBJ2-2
abundance: -
CDR3nt: TGTGCCAGCTCTCGGGAGGGCGGCACCGGGGAGCTGTTTTTT
CDR3aa: CASSREGGTGELFF

v_gene: TRBV23-1
d_gene: TRBD1
j_gene: TRBJ1-2
abundance: once
CDR3nt: TGCGCCGGCGACAGGGTTAAAGGGTGCTACACCTTC
CDR3aa: CAGDRVKGCYTF

v_gene: TRBV5-1
d_gene: TRBD1
j_gene: TRBJ2-7
abundance: -
CDR3nt: TGCGCCAGCAGCACGGGGCTGAGGGGGCTTCAAAGCTCCTACGAGCAGTACTTC
CDR3aa: CASSTGLRGLQSSYEQYF

v_gene: TRBV4-2
d_gene: -
j_gene: TRBJ1-2
abundance: few
CDR3nt: TGTGCCAGCAGCCAAGAAGGAGGAACGACCGGACGTGGCTACACCTTC
CDR3aa: CASSQEGGTTGRGYTF

v_gene: TRBV7-2
d_gene: -
j_gene: TRBJ1-6
abundance: -
CDR3nt: TGTGCCAGCATTCGGGAACCAAATTCACCCCTCCACTTT
CDR3aa: CASIREPNSPLHF

v_gene: TRBV5-4
d_gene: -
j_gene: TRBJ1-2
abundance: -
CDR3nt: TGTGCCGGTTCACGGGAAGAAGTCTTATTGGGCTACACCTTC
CDR3aa: CAGSREEVLLGYTF

v_gene: TRBV29-1
d_gene: -
j_gene: TRBJ1-3
abundance: -
CDR3nt: TGCAGCGTTGTGGACAGCCGCTCTGGAAACACCATATATTTT
CDR3aa: CSVVDSRSGNTIYF

v_gene: TRBV27
d_gene: TRBD1
j_gene: TRBJ2-7
abundance: -
CDR3nt: TGTGCCAGCAGTCCACAGGGGGCGGGCTACGAGCAGTACTTC
CDR3aa: CASSPQGAGYEQYF

v_gene: TRBV7-2
d_gene: -
j_gene: TRBJ2-7
abundance: -
CDR3nt: TGTGCCAGCAGCCCCAATCTCGACCTCCCCCAGTACTTC
CDR3aa: CASSPNLDLPQYF

v_gene: TRBV4-3
d_gene: TRBD2
j_gene: TRBJ2-7
abundance: -
CDR3nt: TGCGCCAGCAGTCCGATAGCGGGAGCCTACGAGCAGTACTTC
CDR3aa: CASSPIAGAYEQYF

v_gene: TRBV9
d_gene: TRBD2
j_gene: TRBJ2-1
abundance: -
CDR3nt: TGTGCCAGCAGCGTAGAAGGACTAGGTGAGCAGTTCTTC
CDR3aa: CASSVEGLGEQFF

v_gene: TRBV6-1
d_gene: -
j_gene: TRBJ2-7
abundance: -
CDR3nt: TGTGCCAGCAGTGAAGTGGCAGGGGCGAATTACGAGCAGTACTTC
CDR3aa: CASSEVAGANYEQYF

v_gene: TRBV6-5
d_gene: TRBD1
j_gene: TRBJ1-5
abundance: -
CDR3nt: TGTGCCTCAGGGGCAGGGGGTCAGCCCCAGCATTTT
CDR3aa: CASGAGGQPQHF

v_gene: TRBV5-1
d_gene: TRBD2
j_gene: TRBJ2-1
abundance: -
CDR3nt: TGCGCCAGCAACTTTCTAGGACTAGCAGAGGAGCAGTTCTTC
CDR3aa: CASNFLGLAEEQFF

v_gene: TRBV29-1
d_gene: -
j_gene: TRBJ1-5
abundance: -
CDR3nt: TGCAGCGTTGGGGGGGGAGGCAATCAGCCCCAGCATTTT
CDR3aa: CSVGGGGNQPQHF